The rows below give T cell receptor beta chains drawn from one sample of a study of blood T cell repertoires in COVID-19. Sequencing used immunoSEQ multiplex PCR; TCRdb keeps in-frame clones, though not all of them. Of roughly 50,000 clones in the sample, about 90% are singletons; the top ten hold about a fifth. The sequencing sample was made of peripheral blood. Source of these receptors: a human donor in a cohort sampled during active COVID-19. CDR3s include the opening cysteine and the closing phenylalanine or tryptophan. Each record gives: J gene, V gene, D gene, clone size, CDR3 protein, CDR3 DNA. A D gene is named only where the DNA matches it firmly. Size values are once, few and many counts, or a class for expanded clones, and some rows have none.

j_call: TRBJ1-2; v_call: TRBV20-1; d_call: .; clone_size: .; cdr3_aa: CSASSSRGQRTNYGYTF; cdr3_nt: TGCAGTGCTAGTTCGTCCAGGGGACAACGCACTAACTATGGCTACACCTTC
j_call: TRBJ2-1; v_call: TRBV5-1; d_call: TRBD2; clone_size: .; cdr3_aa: CASSLDLAGGRHEQFF; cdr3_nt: TGCGCCAGCAGCTTGGACCTAGCGGGGGGACGCCACGAGCAGTTCTTC
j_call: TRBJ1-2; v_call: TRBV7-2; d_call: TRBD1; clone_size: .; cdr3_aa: CASSTTGTGDKANYGYTF; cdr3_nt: TGTGCCAGCAGCACAACCGGGACAGGGGATAAAGCAAACTATGGCTACACCTTC
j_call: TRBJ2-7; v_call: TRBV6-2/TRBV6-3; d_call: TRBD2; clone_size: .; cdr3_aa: CASSYSGLAFEQYF; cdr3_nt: TGTGCCAGCAGTTACTCGGGACTAGCATTCGAGCAGTACTTC
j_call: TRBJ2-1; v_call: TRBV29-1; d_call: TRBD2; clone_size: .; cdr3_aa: CSVDRRGSSYNEQFF; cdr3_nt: TGCAGCGTTGACAGGCGGGGGAGCTCCTACAATGAGCAGTTCTTC
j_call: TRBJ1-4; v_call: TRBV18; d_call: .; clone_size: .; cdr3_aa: CASSYEGTANEKLFF; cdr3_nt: TGTGCCAGCTCATACGAGGGAACAGCTAATGAAAAACTGTTTTTT
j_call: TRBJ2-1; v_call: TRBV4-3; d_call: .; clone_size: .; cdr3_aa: CASSQDTGNNEQFF; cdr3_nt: TGCGCCAGCAGCCAAGATACCGGGAACAATGAGCAGTTCTTC
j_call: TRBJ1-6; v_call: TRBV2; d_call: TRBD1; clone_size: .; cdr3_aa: CASTKETGTYNSPLHF; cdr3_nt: TGTGCCAGCACAAAAGAGACAGGGACTTATAATTCACCCCTCCACTTT
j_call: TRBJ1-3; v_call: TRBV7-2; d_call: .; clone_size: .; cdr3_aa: CASSSSQGNTIYF; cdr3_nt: TGTGCCAGCAGCTCTTCCCAGGGAAACACCATATATTTT
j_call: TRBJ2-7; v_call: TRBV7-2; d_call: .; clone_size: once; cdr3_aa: CASSLGAGTAYEQYF; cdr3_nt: TGTGCCAGCAGCTTAGGAGCAGGAACAGCCTACGAGCAGTACTTC